Each of the 5 T cell receptor beta chains below was sequenced from the same sample in a study of monozygotic twins with inflammatory bowel disease. TCRdb reprocessed the 5' RACE reads; each CDR3 protein has one entry and no DNA is given. Its table records about 210,000 distinct CDR3 sequences. Sequenced material: blood. The receptors were sampled from a human donor with ulcerative colitis or Crohn's disease, or a healthy co-twin of an affected twin (not recorded which).

J is TRBJ1-5 and V is TRBV4-1; the D gene TCRdb calls, TRBD1, cannot be checked with no DNA. The CDR3 runs 16 residues. In germline, CDR1 is MGHRA, CDR2 YSYEKL. This chain's CDR3 is CASSQDQAGVNQPQHF.

CDR3 sequence reads: CATSTSLSRPGELFF. This chain connects TRBV15 to TRBJ2-2; checking the TCRdb D call of TRBD2 is not possible without DNA. CDR3 size: 15 residues. CDR1 is LNHNV and CDR2 is YYDKDF in the germline V gene (reference sequence).

The chain is built from TRBV11-2 and TRBJ2-3; the D gene TCRdb calls, TRBD2, cannot be checked with no DNA. Germline loops: CDR1 SGHAT, CDR2 FQNNGV. The CDR3 runs 17 residues. The chain's CDR3 is CASSLQRGSGNTDTQYF.

This chain links TRBV5-5 with TRBJ1-5; TCRdb names TRBD1, which stays unverified in the absence of DNA. The V gene's germline CDR1 is SGHKS and CDR2 YYEKEE (reference sequence). There are 17 residues in the CDR3. CDR3 residues: CASSAVMGQEGGQPQHF.

V usage is TRBV11-2 and J usage is TRBJ2-5; TCRdb lists TRBD1, though no DNA is available to test this call. CDR3 length: 16 residues. Per the germline V gene, CDR1 is SGHAT and CDR2 is FQNNGV. CDR3 in amino acids: CASSSNPGHYQETQYF.